One and the same sample provided the 27 T cell receptor beta chains below, sequenced in a study of blood T cell repertoires in COVID-19. Generated by immunoSEQ multiplex PCR, the TCRdb table keeps only in-frame clones and is missing some. The sample has around 130,000 clones, approximately 90% seen once. The sample taken for sequencing was peripheral blood. The receptors come from a man between 65 and 79 years old with active COVID-19.

This rearrangement joins TRBV27 to TRBJ2-3; D is unresolved. Trimming stripped 2 bases from V and 1 base from J, with 10 bases between. This CDR3 has 15 amino acids. Germline V CDR1 and CDR2: MNHEY, SMNVEV (reference sequence). CDR3 protein: CASSLSDWGTDTQYF. The CDR3 DNA reads TGTGCCAGCAGTTTAAGCGATTGGGGCACAGATACGCAGTATTTT.

Written as DNA, the CDR3 is TGTGCCAGTAGTATTTGGACAGGGGGCCTCAATCAGCCCCAGCATTTT. This sequence encodes CASSIWTGGLNQPQHF. V and J are TRBV19 and TRBJ1-5; 11 bases match TRBD1. Germline V lookup: CDR1 LNHDA, CDR2 SQIVND (reference sequence). The CDR3 contains 16 residues. With V trimmed by 3 bases and J by 3 bases, 4 bases remained unmatched.

This chain connects TRBV5-1 to TRBJ2-3; 9 nucleotides line up with TRBD2. Trimming removed 0 bases from V and 5 bases from J; junction bases left unmatched: 7. The CDR3 has 16 residues. Germline V gene lookup returns CDR1 SGHRS and CDR2 YFSETQ. CDR3 protein: CASSLDAGGPGDTQYF. The CDR3 DNA sequence: TGCGCCAGCAGCTTGGACGCGGGAGGGCCGGGAGATACGCAGTATTTT.

This chain connects TRBV20-1 to TRBJ2-5; D gene uncertain. The germline gives CDR1 DFQATT, CDR2 SNEGSKA (reference sequence). Trimming took off 5 bases at V and 2 bases at J, with 3 bases between the two ends. The CDR3 totals 10 residues. CDR3 sequence reads: CSASQETQYF. The DNA for the CDR3 is TGCAGTGCTTCTCAAGAGACCCAGTACTTC.

CDR3 sequence: CASSLDPGTGDRTFF. In DNA, the CDR3 is TGCGCCAGCAGCTTGGACCCAGGGACAGGGGATCGGACTTTCTTT. The V call is TRBV5-1, the J call TRBJ1-1; TRBD1 agrees at 10 bases. Germline values: CDR1 SGHRS, CDR2 YFSETQ. V shed 0 bases and J 12 bases; nucleotides not matched to a gene: 11. The CDR3 is made up of 15 amino acids.

The chain has TRBV27 and TRBJ2-5; D may be TRBD1 (7 bases). V was cut by 6 bases and J by 1 base, with 18 bases left in between. The CDR3 covers 16 residues. Germline V CDR1 and CDR2: MNHEY, SMNVEV (reference sequence). The CDR3 region is CASRGERQGGQETQYF. The CDR3 DNA reads as TGTGCCAGCAGGGGCGAGAGGCAGGGGGGCCAAGAGACCCAGTACTTC.

This clone appeared once. The V and J genes are TRBV19 and TRBJ2-2; TRBD2 is a possible D gene (7 bases). The CDR3 is 17 amino acids. Deletions cut 2 bases from V and 7 bases from J, with 20 bases between. The V gene's germline CDR1 is LNHDA and CDR2 SQIVND (reference sequence). The chain's CDR3 is CASSIPRLGGRSGELFF. The CDR3 coding sequence is TGTGCCAGTAGTATACCGCGGCTGGGGGGGCGGAGCGGGGAGCTGTTTTTT. The full variable domain, its missing parts supplied by reference TRBV19 and TRBJ2-2, is DGGITQSPKYLFRKEGQNVTLSCEQNLNHDAMYWYRQDPGQGLRLIYYSQIVNDFQKGDIAEGYSVSREKKESFPLTVTSAQKNPTAFYLCASSIPRLGGRSGELFFGEGSRLTVL.

The chain joins TRBV7-8 to TRBJ1-3, with 9 bases matching TRBD1. This CDR3 has 17 amino acids. In germline, CDR1 is SGHVS, CDR2 FQNEAQ. After removal of 5 bases from V and 1 base from J, the junction contained 9 bases not matched to a gene. This chain's CDR3 is CASSQGQGTSSGNTIYF. As DNA, the CDR3 is TGTGCCAGCAGCCAAGGACAGGGGACCTCATCTGGAAACACCATATATTTT.

The chain recombines TRBV18 with TRBJ2-5, with D perhaps matching TRBD1 (6 bases). The CDR3 consists of 15 residues. Trimming took off 1 base at V and 2 bases at J, with 11 bases between the two ends. CDR1 is KGHSH and CDR2 is LQKENI in the germline V gene. CDR3 amino acids: CASSPLMQGQETQYF. DNA of the CDR3: TGTGCCAGCTCACCACTAATGCAGGGGCAAGAGACCCAGTACTTC.

This clone is a singleton in its sample. The J gene is TRBJ2-2, the V gene TRBV30; D gene ambiguous. CDR3 length: 12 residues. The V end lost 5 bases, the J end lost 5 bases, and 9 bases lay between the germline ends. The germline CDR1 and CDR2 sequences are GTSNPN and SVGIG (reference sequence). The DNA for the CDR3 is TGTGCCTGGTGTCGGTCTACCGGGGAGCTGTTTTTT. Protein sequence: CAWCRSTGELFF.

The V call is TRBV7-9, the J call TRBJ2-3; D is undetermined. Germline V gene sequence: CDR1 SEHNR, CDR2 FQNEAQ (reference sequence). The CDR3 is 14 residues long. The ends were cut back, 3 bases at V and 3 bases at J, with 10 bases in the middle. CDR3 sequence: CASSFGVGTDTQYF. The CDR3 nucleotides are TGTGCCAGCAGCTTCGGTGTCGGGACAGATACGCAGTATTTT.

The rearrangement links TRBV28 to TRBJ2-7; 7 bases are a match to TRBD1. After removal of 1 base from V and 0 bases from J, the junction contained 6 bases not matched to a gene. The CDR3 totals 16 residues. CDR1 and CDR2 from the germline V gene are MDHEN and SYDVKM. The CDR3 sequence: CASSLSLWDSSYEQYF. The CDR3 bases are TGTGCCAGCAGTTTATCTCTGTGGGACAGCTCCTACGAGCAGTACTTC.

The chain links TRBV7-9 to TRBJ2-2; tentative D call: TRBD2 (5 bases). There are 14 residues in the CDR3. V shed 5 bases and J shed 9 bases, with 16 bases lying between them. Germline loops: CDR1 SEHNR, CDR2 FQNEAQ (reference sequence). CDR3 bases: TGTGCCAGCAGCCCCGCGAGACTAAGTAGGGAGCTGTTTTTT. Translating gives CASSPARLSRELFF.

The chain couples TRBV5-4 to TRBJ2-3, with D possibly being TRBD2 (6 bases). The CDR3 runs 14 residues. Germline CDR1 reads SGHNT; CDR2 reads YYREEE (reference sequence). The V end lost 3 bases, the J end lost 0 bases, and 8 bases lay between the germline ends. CDR3 amino acids: CASSSGTSTDTQYF. Written as DNA, the CDR3 is TGTGCCAGCAGCTCCGGGACTAGCACAGATACGCAGTATTTT.

The genes are TRBV15 and TRBJ2-7; 7 nucleotides line up with TRBD2. This CDR3 has 15 amino acids. Germline CDR1 reads LNHNV; CDR2 reads YYDKDF (reference sequence). V gave up 1 base and J gave up 7 bases; unmatched junction bases: 10. The CDR3 DNA follows: TGTGCCACCAGCAGAGGCAAAGAGGCCGGGGGGGAGCAGTACTTC. This translates into CATSRGKEAGGEQYF.

This chain connects TRBV30 to TRBJ2-7, with a tentative D call TRBD2 (5 bases). Germline lookup yields CDR1 GTSNPN and CDR2 SVGIG (reference sequence). Trimming pared 6 bases from V and 3 bases from J, leaving 12 bases between. The CDR3 totals 12 residues. In DNA, the CDR3 is TGTGCCTGCCGGGTCGAGGGCTACGAGCAGTACTTC. Amino acid sequence: CACRVEGYEQYF. The variable domain in full, completed from reference TRBV30 and TRBJ2-7, reads SQTIHQWPATLVQPVGSPLSLECTVEGTSNPNLYWYRQAAGRGLQLLFYSVGIGQISSEVPQNLSASRPQDRQFILSSKKLLLSDSGFYLCACRVEGYEQYFGPGTRLTVT.

This clone was seen a handful of times. This chain connects TRBV3-1 (or the pseudogene TRBV3-2) to TRBJ2-7, with a possible D match to TRBD2 (5 bases). The CDR3 covers 14 residues. The germline CDR1 and CDR2 sequences are LGHDT and YNNKEL (reference sequence). Deletions cut 3 bases from V and 5 bases from J, with 14 bases between. CDR3 coding DNA: TGTGCCAGCAGCCAGGGGTCCTTGGGAGACGAGCAGTACTTC. Protein product: CASSQGSLGDEQYF.

The CDR3: CASSPRTGATNEKLFF. Here the CDR3 DNA reads TGTGCCAGCAGCCCCCGGACAGGCGCAACTAATGAAAAACTGTTTTTT. V and J are TRBV7-9 and TRBJ1-4; 7 bases match TRBD1. The CDR3 has 16 residues. V lost 5 bases to trimming and J lost 0 bases; unmatched junction nucleotides: 6. From germline, CDR1 is SEHNR and CDR2 FQNEAQ (reference sequence).

This clone showed up just once. The genes are TRBV25-1 and TRBJ1-2; possible D gene TRBD1, 6 bases. The CDR3 runs to 10 residues. Trimming removed 9 bases from V and 8 bases from J, with 10 bases in between. The germline gives CDR1 MGHDK, CDR2 SYGVNS. CDR3 sequence: CASYRDGYTF. Here the CDR3 DNA reads TGTGCCAGTTACAGGGACGGCTACACCTTC.

The V and J genes are TRBV7-3 and TRBJ2-3; the match to TRBD1 covers 7 bases. The CDR3 is made up of 15 amino acids. V lost 6 bases and J lost 4; bases outside the gene matches: 10. Germline CDR1 and CDR2: SGHTA and FQGTGA. The DNA of the CDR3 is TGTGCCAGCAGTCATCGAGGGGGCTCTCCAGATACGCAGTATTTT. This translates into CASSHRGGSPDTQYF.

V gene TRBV11-2 combines with J gene TRBJ2-3; 8 positions match TRBD2. Trimming took 2 bases from V and 4 from J; bases not matched to a gene: 5. This CDR3 comprises 15 residues. CDR1 is SGHAT, CDR2 FQNNGV, per germline. The DNA for the CDR3 is TGTGCCAGCAGCTTACAGCGGGAGATTCCAGATACGCAGTATTTT. This gives the protein CASSLQREIPDTQYF.

The chain uses TRBV7-9 and TRBJ1-1, with TRBD1 matching over 8 bases. V lost 4 bases to trimming and J lost 1 base; unmatched junction nucleotides: 5. Germline lookup yields CDR1 SEHNR and CDR2 FQNEAQ (reference sequence). The CDR3 length is 15 residues. DNA of the CDR3: TGTGCCAGCAGCTCAGTTACAGGGGGGAACACTGAAGCTTTCTTT. This encodes CASSSVTGGNTEAFF. Variable domain in full (rest from reference TRBV7-9 and TRBJ1-1): DTGVSQNPRHKITKRGQNVTFRCDPISEHNRLYWYRQTLGQGPEFLTYFQNEAQLEKSRLLSDRFSAERPKGSFSTLEIQRTEQGDSAMYLCASSSVTGGNTEAFFGQGTRLTVV.

This chain links TRBV5-6 with TRBJ2-7; D is unclear. The CDR3 has 14 residues. V shed 1 base and J shed 0 bases, with 8 bases lying between them. Germline lookup yields CDR1 SGHDT and CDR2 YYEEEE. Here the CDR3 reads CASSLRTSSYEQYF. The CDR3, as DNA: TGTGCCAGCAGCTTGCGCACGAGCTCCTACGAGCAGTACTTC.

This chain joins TRBV28 and TRBJ2-7, with TRBD1 matching over 8 bases. Germline V gene sequence: CDR1 MDHEN, CDR2 SYDVKM. The CDR3 runs to 15 residues. The V and J ends lost 6 bases and 1 base, in that order; junction bases with no gene match: 8. The CDR3 DNA follows: TGTGCCAGCAGCAAGACAGGGGCTTCATCCTACGAGCAGTACTTC. Residues: CASSKTGASSYEQYF.

The gene calls are TRBV28 and TRBJ1-3; 7 bases are a match to TRBD1. CDR1 and CDR2 (germline): MDHEN, SYDVKM. After removal of 6 bases from V and 2 bases from J, the junction contained 1 base not matched to a gene. There are 13 residues in the CDR3. The CDR3: CASRRGPGNTIYF. In DNA, the CDR3 is TGTGCCAGCAGGAGGGGGCCTGGAAACACCATATATTTT.

The V gene is TRBV5-1, the J gene TRBJ1-1, with 9 nucleotides matching TRBD1. There are 14 residues in the CDR3. V was pared by 2 bases and J by 8 bases, with 7 bases of the junction left unmatched. Germline V CDR1 and CDR2: SGHRS, YFSETQ. The CDR3 nucleotides read TGCGCCAGCAGCTTAATGGGACAGGGCCTCGAAGCTTTCTTT. Protein sequence: CASSLMGQGLEAFF.

Comment on this clone: This specimen includes other DNA sequences encoding the same CDR3. This chain connects TRBV27 to TRBJ1-2; TRBD1 might be the D (5 bases). The ends were cut back, 4 bases at V and 11 bases at J, with 17 bases in the middle. The CDR3 has 13 amino acids. In germline, CDR1 is MNHEY, CDR2 SMNVEV (reference sequence). CDR3 bases: TGTGCCAGCAGTTCATCAGGCCCGGGGGGTTACACCTTC. This gives the protein CASSSSGPGGYTF.